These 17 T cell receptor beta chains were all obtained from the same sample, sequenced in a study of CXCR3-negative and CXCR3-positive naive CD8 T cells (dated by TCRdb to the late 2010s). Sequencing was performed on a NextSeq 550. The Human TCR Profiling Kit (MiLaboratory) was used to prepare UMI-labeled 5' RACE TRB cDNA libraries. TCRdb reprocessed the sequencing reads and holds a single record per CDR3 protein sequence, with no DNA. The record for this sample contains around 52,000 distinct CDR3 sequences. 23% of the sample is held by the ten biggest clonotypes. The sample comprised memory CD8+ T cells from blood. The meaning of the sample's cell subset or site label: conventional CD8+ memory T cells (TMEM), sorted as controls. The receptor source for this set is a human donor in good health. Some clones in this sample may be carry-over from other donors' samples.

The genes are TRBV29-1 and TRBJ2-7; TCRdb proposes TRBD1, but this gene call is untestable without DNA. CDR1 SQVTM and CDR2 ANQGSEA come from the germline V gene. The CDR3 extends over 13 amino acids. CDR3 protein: CSVEGDTDLEQYF.

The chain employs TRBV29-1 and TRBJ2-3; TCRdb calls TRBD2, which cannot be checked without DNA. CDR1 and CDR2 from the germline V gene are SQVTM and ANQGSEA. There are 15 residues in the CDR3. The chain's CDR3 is CSVEDWELAGNTQYF.

The CDR3 loop is CASSEASGSADTQYF. The V and J genes are TRBV6-4 and TRBJ2-3; lacking DNA, the TRBD2 call made by TCRdb goes unchecked. The CDR3 consists of 15 residues. Germline V gives CDR1 MRHNA, CDR2 SNTAGT.

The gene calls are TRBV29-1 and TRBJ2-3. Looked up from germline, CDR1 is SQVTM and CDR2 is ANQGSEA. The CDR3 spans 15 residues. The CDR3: CSVGLGVPSTDTQYF.

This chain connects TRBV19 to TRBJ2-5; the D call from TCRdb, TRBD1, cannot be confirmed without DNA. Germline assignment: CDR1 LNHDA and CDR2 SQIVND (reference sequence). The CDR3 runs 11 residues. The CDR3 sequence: CARGGCETQYF.

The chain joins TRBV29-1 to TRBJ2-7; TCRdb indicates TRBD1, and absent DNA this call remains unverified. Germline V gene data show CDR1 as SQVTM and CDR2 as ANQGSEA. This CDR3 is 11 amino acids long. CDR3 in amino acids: CSGGGSYEQYF.

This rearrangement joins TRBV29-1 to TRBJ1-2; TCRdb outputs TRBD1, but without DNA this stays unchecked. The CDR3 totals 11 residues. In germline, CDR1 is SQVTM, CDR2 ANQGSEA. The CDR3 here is CSVETGYGYTF.

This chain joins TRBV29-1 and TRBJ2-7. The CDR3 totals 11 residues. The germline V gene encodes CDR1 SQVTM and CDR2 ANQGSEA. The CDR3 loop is CSVERVGEQYF.

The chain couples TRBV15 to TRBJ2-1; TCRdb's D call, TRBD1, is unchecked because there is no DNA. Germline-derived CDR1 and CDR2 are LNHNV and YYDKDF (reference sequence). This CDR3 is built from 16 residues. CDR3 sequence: CATSPELGRSINEQFF.

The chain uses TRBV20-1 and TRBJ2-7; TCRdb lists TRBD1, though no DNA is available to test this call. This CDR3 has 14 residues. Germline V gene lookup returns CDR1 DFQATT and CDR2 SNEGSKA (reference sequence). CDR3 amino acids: CSAYGQGSTYEQYF.

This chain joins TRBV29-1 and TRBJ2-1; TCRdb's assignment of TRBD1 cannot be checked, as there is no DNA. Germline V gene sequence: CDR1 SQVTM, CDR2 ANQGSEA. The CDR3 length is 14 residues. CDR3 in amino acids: CSVEVGPGDNEQFF.

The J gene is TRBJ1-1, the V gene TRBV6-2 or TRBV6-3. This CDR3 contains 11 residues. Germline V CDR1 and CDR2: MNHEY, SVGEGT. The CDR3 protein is CASSYRYEAFF.

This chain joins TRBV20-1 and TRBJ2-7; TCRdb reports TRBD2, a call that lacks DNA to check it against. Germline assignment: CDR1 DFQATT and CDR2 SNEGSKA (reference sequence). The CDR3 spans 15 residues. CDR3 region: CSVAQGGAGAYEQYF.

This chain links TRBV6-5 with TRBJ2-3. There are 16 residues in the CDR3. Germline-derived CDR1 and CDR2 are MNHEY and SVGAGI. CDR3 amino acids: CASSYSPYMGTDTQYF.

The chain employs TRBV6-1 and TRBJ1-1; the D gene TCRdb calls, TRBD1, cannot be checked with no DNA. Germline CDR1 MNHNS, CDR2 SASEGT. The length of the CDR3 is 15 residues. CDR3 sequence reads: CASSEDRTPFTEAFF.

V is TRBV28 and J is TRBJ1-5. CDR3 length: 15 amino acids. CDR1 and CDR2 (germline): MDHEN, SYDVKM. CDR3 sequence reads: CASSFETQLDQPQHF. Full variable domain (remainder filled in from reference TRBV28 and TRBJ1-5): DVKVTQSSRYLVKRTGEKVFLECVQDMDHENMFWYRQDPGLGLRLIYFSYDVKMKEKGDIPEGYSVSREKKERFSLILESASTNQTSMYLCASSFETQLDQPQHFGDGTRLSIL.

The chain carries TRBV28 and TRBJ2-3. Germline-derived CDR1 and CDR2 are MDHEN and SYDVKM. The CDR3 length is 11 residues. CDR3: CASSLADTQYF.